The entry below gives a single T cell receptor beta chain sequence along with its context. It may be a read error: a sequence one base away is much more abundant. This entry comes from a study of molecular identifiers for immune sequencing clone quantification. TCRdb re-called the PCR reads through MiXCR, storing one row per CDR3 protein. The sample holds under 800,000 distinct CDR3 sequences, around 25% seen once. Per germline, CDR1 SGDLS and CDR2 YYNGEE. There are 16 residues in the CDR3. The chain combines TRBV9 with TRBJ2-7; 9 bases are shared with TRBD1. Sequencing was performed on naive CD8+ T cells from blood, with Jurkat cell RNA spiked in. Subset reported: FACS-sorted CD8+CD4-CCR7+CD45RA+ naive T cells. This TCR was recovered from a human donor in good health. Some libraries in this study had Jurkat cell RNA spiked in. The DNA for the CDR3 is TGTGCCGGCAGCCCTCAGCCGGGACAGGGTCCCTACGAGCAGTACTTC. Its protein product is CAGSPQPGQGPYEQYF.